This T cell receptor (beta chain) was observed in a study of cytomegalovirus exposure and HLA in healthy donors. In the study overall: There were tens of millions of unique TCRs (from HLA-typed donors) in an early data release. Study results and caveats: TCR beta sequences reportedly predicted most subjects' HLA-A and HLA-B alleles accurately. Upon later analysis, HLA-associated TCR beta chains proved more clonally expanded than other, equally common chains. Rarity held for most TCR sequences, but there were some public TCRs that occurred in many donors.

Primers included in the PCR were 60 Vbeta and 13 Jbeta primers. Sequencing was performed with immunoSEQ multiplex PCR; in TCRdb, only in-frame clones are kept and a portion is missing. The data contain 100,000 to 150,000 clones, roughly four fifths of them singletons. This clone was recorded a few times. Its antigen is as yet unknown. Per the germline V gene, CDR1 is SGHVS and CDR2 is FQNEAQ. V gave up 0 bases and J gave up 5 bases; unmatched junction bases: 5. The CDR3 loop spans 16 amino acids. This TCR was recovered from a woman in her thirties or forties in good health and CMV-seropositive. Material: PBMCs. This chain joins TRBV7-8 and TRBJ1-2, with TRBD1 identical over 11 bases. CDR3 in amino acids: CASSLAPGTGGYGYTF. The CDR3 nucleotides read TGTGCCAGCAGCTTAGCCCCCGGGACAGGGGGTTATGGCTACACCTTC.